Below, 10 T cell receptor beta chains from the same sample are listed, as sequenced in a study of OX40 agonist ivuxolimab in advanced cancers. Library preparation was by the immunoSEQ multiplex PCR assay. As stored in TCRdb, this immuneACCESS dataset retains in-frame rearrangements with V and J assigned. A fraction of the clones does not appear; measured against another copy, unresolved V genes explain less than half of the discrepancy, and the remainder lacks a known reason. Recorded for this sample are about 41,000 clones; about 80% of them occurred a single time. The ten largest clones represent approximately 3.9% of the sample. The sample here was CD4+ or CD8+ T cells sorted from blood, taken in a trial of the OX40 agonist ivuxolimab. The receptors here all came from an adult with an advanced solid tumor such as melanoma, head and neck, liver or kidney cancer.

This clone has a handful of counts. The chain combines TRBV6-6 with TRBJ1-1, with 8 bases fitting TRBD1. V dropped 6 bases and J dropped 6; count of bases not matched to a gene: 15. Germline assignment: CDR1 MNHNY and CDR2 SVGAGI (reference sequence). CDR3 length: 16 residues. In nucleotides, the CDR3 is TGTGCCAGCAGCCCGATAGGACAGGGTGGGGTCCCTGAAGCTTTCTTT. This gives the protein CASSPIGQGGVPEAFF.

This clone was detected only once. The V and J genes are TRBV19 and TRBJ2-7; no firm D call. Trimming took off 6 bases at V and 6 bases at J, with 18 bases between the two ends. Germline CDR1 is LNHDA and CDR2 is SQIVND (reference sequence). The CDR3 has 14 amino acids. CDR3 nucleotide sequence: TGTGCCAGTAGCAAACTCCTCCGAGCCAGCGAGCAGTACTTC. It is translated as CASSKLLRASEQYF.

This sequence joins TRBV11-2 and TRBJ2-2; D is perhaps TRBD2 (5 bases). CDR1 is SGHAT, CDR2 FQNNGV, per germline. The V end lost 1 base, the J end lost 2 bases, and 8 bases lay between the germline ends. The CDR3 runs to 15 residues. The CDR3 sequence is CASSLGLPNTGELFF. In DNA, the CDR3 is TGTGCCAGCAGCTTAGGACTACCCAACACCGGGGAGCTGTTTTTT.

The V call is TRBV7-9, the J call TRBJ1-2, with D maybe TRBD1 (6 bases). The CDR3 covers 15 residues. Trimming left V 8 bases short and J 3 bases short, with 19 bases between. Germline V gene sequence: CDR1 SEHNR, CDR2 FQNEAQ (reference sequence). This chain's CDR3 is CASGPSGDGYYGYTF. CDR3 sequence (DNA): TGTGCCAGCGGCCCTTCAGGGGACGGGTACTATGGCTACACCTTC.

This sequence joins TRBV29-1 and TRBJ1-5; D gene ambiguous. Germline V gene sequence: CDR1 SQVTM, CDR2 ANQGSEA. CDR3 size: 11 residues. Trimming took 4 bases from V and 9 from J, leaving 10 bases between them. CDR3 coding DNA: TGCAGCGTTGGAGAGGGTCGGCCCCAGCATTTT. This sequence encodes CSVGEGRPQHF.

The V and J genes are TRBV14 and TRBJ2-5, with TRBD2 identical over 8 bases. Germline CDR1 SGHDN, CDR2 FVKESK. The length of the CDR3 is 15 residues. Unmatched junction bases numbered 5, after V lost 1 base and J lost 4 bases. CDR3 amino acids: CASSQGLGGAETQYF. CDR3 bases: TGTGCCAGCAGCCAAGGGCTCGGGGGGGCAGAGACCCAGTACTTC.

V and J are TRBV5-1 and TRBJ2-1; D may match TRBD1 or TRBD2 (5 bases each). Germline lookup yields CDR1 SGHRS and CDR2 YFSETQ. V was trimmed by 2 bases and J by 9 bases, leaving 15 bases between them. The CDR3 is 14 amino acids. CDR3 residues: CASSLFGLGVEQFF. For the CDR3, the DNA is TGCGCCAGCAGCTTATTCGGGTTGGGGGTTGAGCAGTTCTTC.

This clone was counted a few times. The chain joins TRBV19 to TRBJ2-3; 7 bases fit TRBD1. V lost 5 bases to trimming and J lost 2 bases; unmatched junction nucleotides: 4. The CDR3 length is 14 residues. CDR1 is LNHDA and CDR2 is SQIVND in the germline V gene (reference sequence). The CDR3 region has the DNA TGTGCCAGTAGTCGACAGGGACACACAGATACGCAGTATTTT. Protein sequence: CASSRQGHTDTQYF.

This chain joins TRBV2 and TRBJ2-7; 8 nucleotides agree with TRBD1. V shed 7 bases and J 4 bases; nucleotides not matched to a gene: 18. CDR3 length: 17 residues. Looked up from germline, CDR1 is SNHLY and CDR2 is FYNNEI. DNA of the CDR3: TGTGCCAGCAAGGGAACAGGGGGGTCCCTAGCGAGATACGAGCAGTACTTC. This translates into CASKGTGGSLARYEQYF.

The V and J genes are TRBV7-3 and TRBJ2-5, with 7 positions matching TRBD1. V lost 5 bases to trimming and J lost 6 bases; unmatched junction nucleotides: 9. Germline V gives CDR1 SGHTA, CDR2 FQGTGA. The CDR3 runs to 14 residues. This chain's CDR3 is CASSQNTGAQTQYF. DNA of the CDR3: TGTGCCAGCAGCCAAAATACAGGGGCACAGACCCAGTACTTC. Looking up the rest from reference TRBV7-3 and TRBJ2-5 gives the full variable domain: GAGVSQTPSNKVTEKGKYVELRCDPISGHTALYWYRQSLGQGPEFLIYFQGTGAADDSGLPNDRFFAVRPEGSVSTLKIQRTERGDSAVYLCASSQNTGAQTQYFGPGTRLLVL.